This T cell receptor (beta chain) was sequenced during a study of cytotoxic CD8 clonotypes in ibrutinib-treated CLL. About the research overall: Complete response was seen in 2 patients and partial in 24; roughly twelve progressed and roughly 15 stayed remitted after a median about six years. The study recorded mean values of approximately 260,000 productive templates and approximately 100,000 productive rearrangements per sample. The study, taken as a whole, reports: Clonality grew at ibrutinib response; at progression, it decreased back toward baseline. Contraction or stability on treatment characterized the public clonotypes, which were uncommon.

About this clone: Antigen: not known.

Unmatched junction bases numbered 9, after V lost 2 bases and J lost 6 bases. Germline loops: CDR1 MDHEN, CDR2 SYDVKM. The CDR3 length is 16 residues. Libraries were prepared by immunoSEQ multiplex PCR; TCRdb keeps only in-frame clonotypes and omits some of them. The sample lists 150,000 to 200,000 clones; over 75% were seen once. The sequence was collected from a human donor with chronic lymphocytic leukemia. Specimen: PBMCs, collected at disease progression, from a patient treated with ibrutinib. V usage is TRBV28 and J usage is TRBJ2-2; 7 positions match TRBD2. Written as DNA, the CDR3 is TGTGCCAGCAGTTTAGGTTCTGCGGGAGCATCCGGGGAGCTGTTTTTT. It encodes CASSLGSAGASGELFF.